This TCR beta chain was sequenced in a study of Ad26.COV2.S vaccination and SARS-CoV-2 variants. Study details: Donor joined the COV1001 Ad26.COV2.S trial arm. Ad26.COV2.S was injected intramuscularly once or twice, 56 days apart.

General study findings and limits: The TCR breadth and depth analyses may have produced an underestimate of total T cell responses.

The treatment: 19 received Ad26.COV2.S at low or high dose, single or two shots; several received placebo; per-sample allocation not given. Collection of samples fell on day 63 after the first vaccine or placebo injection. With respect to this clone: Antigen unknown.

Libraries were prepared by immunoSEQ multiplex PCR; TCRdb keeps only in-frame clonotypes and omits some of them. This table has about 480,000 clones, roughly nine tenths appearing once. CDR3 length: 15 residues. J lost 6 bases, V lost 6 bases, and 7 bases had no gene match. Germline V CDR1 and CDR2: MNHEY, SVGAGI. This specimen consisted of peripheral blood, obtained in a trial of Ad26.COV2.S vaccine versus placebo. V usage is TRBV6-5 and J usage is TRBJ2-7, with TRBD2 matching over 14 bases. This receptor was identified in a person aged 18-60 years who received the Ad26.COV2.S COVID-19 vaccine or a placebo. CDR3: CASSPRLAGGPEQYF. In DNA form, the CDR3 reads TGTGCCAGCAGCCCCCGACTAGCGGGAGGGCCCGAGCAGTACTTC.